This T cell receptor beta chain was retrieved from a study of T cell responses to AZD1222 COVID-19 vaccine. Study details: Pooled together were second doses at about 4 or about 12 weeks.

About this clone itself: The antigen remains unidentified.

The germline V gene has CDR1 MGHRA and CDR2 YSYEKL. The CDR3 length is 12 residues. Trimming took off 3 bases at V and 8 bases at J, with 10 bases between the two ends. TCRdb keeps only in-frame clones here, not all; method: immunoSEQ multiplex PCR. The sample includes some 150,000 clones, over 85% seen only once; the top ten take about 3%. Overall study results and limits: In the spike-specific TCR repertoire, nearly half reportedly target unmutated variant regions. Once two AZD1222 doses were given, Spike-specific TCR breadth and depth went up. It should be noted that donors were predominantly white British and more often female, and clonal diversity was possibly underestimated.

The chain combines TRBV4-1 with TRBJ1-2; D gene unclear. The TCR sequence derives from an adult in good health. Specimen: peripheral blood, collected on day 0 of AZD1222 vaccination. The CDR3 is CASSHGSDGYTF. CDR3 bases: TGCGCCAGCAGCCATGGATCGGACGGCTACACCTTC.